This TCR beta chain derives from a study of blood T cells in healthy people across ages. Study-wide points: As age increased, TCR beta diversity per million T cells fell in a roughly linear fashion.

Then a second PCR, running about 6 to 11 cycles, was carried out with a sample-barcoded 5' primer and a J-beta primer mix. Each CDR3 protein is one row after TCRdb ran MiXCR on the 5' RACE reads. Counted here are about 1.6 million distinct CDR3 sequences, roughly a third occurring once; the ten biggest clones make up about 11%. The CDR3 contains 12 residues. Trimming left V 6 bases short and J 4 bases short, with 9 bases between. As concerns this clonotype: Its antigen is undetermined.

This chain connects TRBV12-3 or TRBV12-4 to TRBJ1-1, with D uncertain. The specimen was blood. The TCR sequence derives from a woman in her thirties in good health. The CDR3 region is CASSIRATEAFF. For the CDR3, the DNA is TGTGCCAGCAGCATCCGCGCCACTGAAGCTTTCTTT.